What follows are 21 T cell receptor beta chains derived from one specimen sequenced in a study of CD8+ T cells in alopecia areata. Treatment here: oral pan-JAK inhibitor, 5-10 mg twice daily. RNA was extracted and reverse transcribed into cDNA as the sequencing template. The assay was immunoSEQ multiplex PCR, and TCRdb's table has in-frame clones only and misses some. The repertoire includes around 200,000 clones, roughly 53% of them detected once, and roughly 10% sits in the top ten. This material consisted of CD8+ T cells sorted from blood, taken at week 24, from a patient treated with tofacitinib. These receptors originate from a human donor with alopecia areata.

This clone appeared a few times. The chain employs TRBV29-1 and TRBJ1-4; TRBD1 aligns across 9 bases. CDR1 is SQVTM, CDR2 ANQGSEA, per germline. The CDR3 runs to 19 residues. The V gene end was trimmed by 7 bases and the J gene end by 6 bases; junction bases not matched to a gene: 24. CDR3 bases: TGCAGCGCCCGCCGACCATCCGGGACAGGGAACCTTCAAGATGAAAAACTGTTTTTT. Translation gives CSARRPSGTGNLQDEKLFF.

CDR3 in amino acids: CSVPNDSPNTGELFF. CDR3 nucleotides: TGCAGCGTTCCAAACGACAGTCCGAACACCGGGGAGCTGTTTTTT. The chain links TRBV29-1 to TRBJ2-2; D perhaps matches TRBD1 (5 bases). Germline CDR1 is SQVTM and CDR2 is ANQGSEA. This CDR3 has 15 amino acids. Trimming removed 5 bases at V and 0 bases at J, with 13 bases between.

CDR3: CASATGINEQFF. The CDR3 DNA reads TGTGCCAGTGCGACAGGGATCAATGAGCAGTTCTTC. The gene calls are TRBV19 and TRBJ2-1; 7 bases map to TRBD1. This CDR3 is built from 12 residues. V dropped 8 bases and J dropped 6; count of bases not matched to a gene: 4. The germline V gene encodes CDR1 LNHDA and CDR2 SQIVND (reference sequence).

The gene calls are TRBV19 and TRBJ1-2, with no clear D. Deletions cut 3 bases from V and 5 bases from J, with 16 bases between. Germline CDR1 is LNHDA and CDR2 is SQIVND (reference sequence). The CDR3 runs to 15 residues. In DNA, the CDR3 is TGTGCCAGTAGTATTAGGTGGGATATAGAATATGGCTACACCTTC. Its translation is CASSIRWDIEYGYTF.

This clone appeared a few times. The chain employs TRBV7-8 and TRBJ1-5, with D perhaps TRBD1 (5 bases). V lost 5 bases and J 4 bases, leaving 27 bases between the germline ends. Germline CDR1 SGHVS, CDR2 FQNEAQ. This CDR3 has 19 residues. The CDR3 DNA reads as TGTGCCAGCAGCCCCGGGGCCGCCGAATCCCGATTAGGAAATCAGCCCCAGCATTTT. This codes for CASSPGAAESRLGNQPQHF.

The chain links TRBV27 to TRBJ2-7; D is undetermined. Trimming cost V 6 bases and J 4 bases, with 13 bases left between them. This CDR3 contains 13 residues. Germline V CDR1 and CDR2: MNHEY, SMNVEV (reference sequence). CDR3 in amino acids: CASSENGVYEQYF. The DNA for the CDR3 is TGTGCCAGCAGCGAGAATGGGGTGTACGAGCAGTACTTC.

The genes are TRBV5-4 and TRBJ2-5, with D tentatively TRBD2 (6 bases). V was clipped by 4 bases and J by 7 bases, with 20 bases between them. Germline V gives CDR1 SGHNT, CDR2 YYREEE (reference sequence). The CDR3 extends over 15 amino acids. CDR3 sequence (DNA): TGTGCCAGCAGCGAAGGGACTGCGTGGGATGTGACCCAGTACTTC. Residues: CASSEGTAWDVTQYF.

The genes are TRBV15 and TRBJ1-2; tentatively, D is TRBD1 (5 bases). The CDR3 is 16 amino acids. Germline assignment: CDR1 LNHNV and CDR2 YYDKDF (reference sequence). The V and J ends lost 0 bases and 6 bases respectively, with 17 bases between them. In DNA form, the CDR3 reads TGTGCCACCAGCAGAGATTGGGGCGGCAGAATCGATGGCTACACCTTC. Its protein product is CATSRDWGGRIDGYTF.

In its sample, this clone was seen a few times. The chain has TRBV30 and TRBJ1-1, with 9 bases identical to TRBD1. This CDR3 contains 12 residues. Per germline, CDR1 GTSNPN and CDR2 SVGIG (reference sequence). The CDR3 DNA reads TGTGCTTGGGTACAGGGGGCCGCTGAAGCTTTCTTT. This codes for CAWVQGAAEAFF.

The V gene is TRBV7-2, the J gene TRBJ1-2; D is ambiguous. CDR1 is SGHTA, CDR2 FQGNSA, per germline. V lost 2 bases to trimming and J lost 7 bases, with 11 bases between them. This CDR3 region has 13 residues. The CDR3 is CASSLSPAGGYTF. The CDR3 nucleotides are TGTGCCAGCAGCTTATCGCCGGCCGGTGGCTACACCTTC.

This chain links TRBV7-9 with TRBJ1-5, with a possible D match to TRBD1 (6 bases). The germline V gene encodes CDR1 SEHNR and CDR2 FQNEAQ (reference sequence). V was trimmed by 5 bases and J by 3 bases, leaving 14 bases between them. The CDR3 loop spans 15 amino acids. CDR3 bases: TGTGCCAGCAGCCCGTCCGGACAGCACAATCAGCCCCAGCATTTT. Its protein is CASSPSGQHNQPQHF.

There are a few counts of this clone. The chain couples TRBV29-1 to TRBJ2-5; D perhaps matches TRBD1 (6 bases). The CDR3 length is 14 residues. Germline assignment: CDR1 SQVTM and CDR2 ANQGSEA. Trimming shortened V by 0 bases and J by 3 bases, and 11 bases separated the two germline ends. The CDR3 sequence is CSVEEAGEEETQYF. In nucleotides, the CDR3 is TGCAGCGTTGAAGAAGCAGGGGAAGAAGAGACCCAGTACTTC.

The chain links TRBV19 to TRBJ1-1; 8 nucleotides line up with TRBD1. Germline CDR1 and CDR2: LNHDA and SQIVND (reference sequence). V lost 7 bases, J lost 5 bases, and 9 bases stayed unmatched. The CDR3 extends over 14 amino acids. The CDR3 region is CASTAGQGWTEAFF. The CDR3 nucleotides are TGTGCCAGTACCGCCGGACAGGGTTGGACTGAAGCTTTCTTT.

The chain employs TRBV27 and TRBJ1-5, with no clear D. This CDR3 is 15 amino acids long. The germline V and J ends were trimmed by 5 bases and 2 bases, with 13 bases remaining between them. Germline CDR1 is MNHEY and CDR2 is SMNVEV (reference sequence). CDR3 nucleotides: TGTGCCAGCAGTCCATCAGGAACCGGCAATCAGCCCCAGCATTTT. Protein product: CASSPSGTGNQPQHF.

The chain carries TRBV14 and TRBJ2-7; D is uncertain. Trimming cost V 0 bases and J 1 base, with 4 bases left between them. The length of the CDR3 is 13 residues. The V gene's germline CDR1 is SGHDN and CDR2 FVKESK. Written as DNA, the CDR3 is TGTGCCAGCAGCCAAGAGGTATCCTACGAGCAGTACTTC. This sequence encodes CASSQEVSYEQYF.

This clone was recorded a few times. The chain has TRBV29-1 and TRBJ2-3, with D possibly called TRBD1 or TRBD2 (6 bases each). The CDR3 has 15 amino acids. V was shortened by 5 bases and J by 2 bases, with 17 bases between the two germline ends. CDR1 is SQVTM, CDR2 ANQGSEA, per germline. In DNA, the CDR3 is TGCAGCGTTAGGGGGAGGCAACCATTCACAGATACGCAGTATTTT. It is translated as CSVRGRQPFTDTQYF.

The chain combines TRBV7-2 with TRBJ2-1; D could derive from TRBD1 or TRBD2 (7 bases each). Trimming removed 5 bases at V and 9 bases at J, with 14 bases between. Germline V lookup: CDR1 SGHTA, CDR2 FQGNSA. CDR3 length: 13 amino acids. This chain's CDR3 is CASSTQGGAEQFF. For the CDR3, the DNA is TGTGCCAGCAGCACTCAGGGGGGGGCTGAGCAGTTCTTC.

The CDR3 DNA follows: TGTGCCAGCAGCTTCCTAAGGGTAAATGAGCAGTTCTTC. Translating gives CASSFLRVNEQFF. This chain connects TRBV21-1 to TRBJ2-1. TRBV21-1 is noted as a pseudogene. This CDR3 is 13 amino acids long.

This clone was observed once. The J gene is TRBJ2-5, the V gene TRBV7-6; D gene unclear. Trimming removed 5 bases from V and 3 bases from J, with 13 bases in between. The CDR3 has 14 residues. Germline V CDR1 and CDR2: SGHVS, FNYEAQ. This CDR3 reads CASSPRTDKETQYF. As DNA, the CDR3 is TGTGCCAGCAGCCCGCGGACGGATAAAGAGACCCAGTACTTC.

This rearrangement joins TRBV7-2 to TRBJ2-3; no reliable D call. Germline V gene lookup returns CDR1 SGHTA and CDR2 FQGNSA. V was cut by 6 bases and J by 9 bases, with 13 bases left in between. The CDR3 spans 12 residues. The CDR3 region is CASRYDRVTQYF. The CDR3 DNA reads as TGTGCCAGCAGATACGATAGGGTCACGCAGTATTTT. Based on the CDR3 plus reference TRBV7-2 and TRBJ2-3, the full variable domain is GAGVSQSPSNKVTEKGKDVELRCDPISGHTALYWYRQSLGQGLEFLIYFQGNSAPDKSGLPSDRFSAERTGGSVSTLTIQRTQQEDSAVYLCASRYDRVTQYFGPGTRLTVL.

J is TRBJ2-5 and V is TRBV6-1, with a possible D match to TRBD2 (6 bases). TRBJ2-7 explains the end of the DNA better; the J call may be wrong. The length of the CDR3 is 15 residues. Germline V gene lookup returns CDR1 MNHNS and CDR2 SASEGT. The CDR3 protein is CASSDPPGRSYEQYF. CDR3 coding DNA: TGTGCCAGCAGTGATCCGCCAGGGAGGTCCTACGAGCAGTACTTC.